These 21 T cell receptor beta chains share one sample of origin, sequenced in a study of Tregs in tolerant kidney transplant recipients. The protocol was immunoSEQ multiplex PCR, while the TCRdb copy is restricted to in-frame clones and leaves out a portion. The repertoire holds some 240,000 clones, with more than 65% as singletons. Specimen: CD4+ T cells from blood. These receptor sequences come from a human donor in good health.

The chain is built from TRBV7-8 and TRBJ1-1; D uncertain. CDR3 length: 14 amino acids. CDR1 SGHVS and CDR2 FQNEAQ come from the germline V gene. The V end lost 4 bases, the J end lost 1 base, and 10 bases lay between the germline ends. CDR3 region: CASSSSHQNTEAFF. In DNA form, the CDR3 reads TGTGCCAGCAGCTCCAGTCACCAGAACACTGAAGCTTTCTTT.

The chain uses TRBV6-6 and TRBJ2-7; D possibly matches TRBD1 or TRBD2 (6 bases each). CDR1 and CDR2 (germline): MNHNY, SVGAGI (reference sequence). V lost 2 bases and J lost 6, with 17 bases in between. This CDR3 contains 15 residues. CDR3 nucleotides: TGTGCCAGCAGTTACGATGGGAGAGGGGGGTCCGAGCAGTACTTC. Encoded protein: CASSYDGRGGSEQYF.

The rearrangement joins TRBV15 to TRBJ1-2; the D is unclear. CDR3 size: 13 residues. The germline V gene has CDR1 LNHNV and CDR2 YYDKDF (reference sequence). V dropped 0 bases and J dropped 5 bases, with 7 bases sitting between them. CDR3 nucleotides: TGTGCCACCAGCAGAGAGTCAGGATATGGCTACACCTTC. Translating it yields CATSRESGYGYTF.

The J gene is TRBJ2-7, the V gene TRBV6-5; no clear D gene. V lost 0 bases and J lost 3, with 9 bases in between. The CDR3 loop spans 14 amino acids. Germline CDR1 is MNHEY and CDR2 is SVGAGI. CDR3 loop: CASSYSIGNYEQYF. The CDR3 DNA sequence: TGTGCCAGCAGTTACTCAATTGGCAACTACGAGCAGTACTTC.

This clone was seen a single time. In nucleotides, the CDR3 is TGTGCCAGCAGCTTGGAGGGGACCTCACTCGAGCCCCAGCATTTT. Protein: CASSLEGTSLEPQHF. This chain links TRBV5-4 with TRBJ1-5; tentative D call: TRBD1 (5 bases). The CDR3 sequence is 15 residues long. Germline CDR1 is SGHNT and CDR2 is YYREEE (reference sequence). Trimming took 0 bases from V and 8 from J, leaving 15 bases between them.

The chain recombines TRBV7-9 with TRBJ1-2; 12 nucleotides match TRBD1. Trimming took 4 bases from V and 2 from J; bases not matched to a gene: 2. Germline V CDR1 and CDR2: SEHNR, FQNEAQ (reference sequence). This CDR3 is built from 15 residues. The CDR3: CASSWDRGHNYGYTF. Here the CDR3 DNA reads TGTGCCAGCAGCTGGGACAGGGGGCACAACTATGGCTACACCTTC.

DNA for the CDR3: TGCGCCAGCAGCTTGACAAGGGGAAAAAACATTCAGTACTTC. This sequence encodes CASSLTRGKNIQYF. J is TRBJ2-4 and V is TRBV5-1; possibly TRBD1 for D (5 bases). Germline lookup yields CDR1 SGHRS and CDR2 YFSETQ. CDR3 size: 14 residues. V was trimmed by 1 base and J by 4 bases, leaving 9 bases between them. Full variable domain (outside the CDR3, taken from reference TRBV5-1 and TRBJ2-4): KAGVTQTPRYLIKTRGQQVTLSCSPISGHRSVSWYQQTPGQGLQFLFEYFSETQRNKGNFPGRFSGRQFSNSRSEMNVSTLELGDSALYLCASSLTRGKNIQYFGAGTRLSVL.

The J gene is TRBJ1-4, the V gene TRBV5-1; 8 nucleotides align to TRBD1. The CDR3 runs to 15 residues. CDR1 and CDR2 from the germline V gene are SGHRS and YFSETQ. Trimming took 4 bases from V and 3 from J; bases not matched to a gene: 5. The CDR3 DNA reads as TGCGCCAGCAGCCTTCAGGGGGCGTCTAATGAAAAACTGTTTTTT. It encodes CASSLQGASNEKLFF.

This clone is a singleton in its sample. The chain is built from TRBV4-1 and TRBJ1-2; 7 bases match TRBD1. The V gene end was trimmed by 0 bases and the J gene end by 5 bases; junction bases not matched to a gene: 6. In germline, CDR1 is MGHRA, CDR2 YSYEKL. CDR3 length equals 15 residues. The CDR3 bases are TGCGCCAGCAGCCAAGATCTGGCAGGGGGTTATGGCTACACCTTC. It codes for CASSQDLAGGYGYTF.

For this clone: The junction differs from germline at one of its ends, possibly a read error. This CDR3 is also generated by other DNA sequences in the sample. This chain connects TRBV6-5 to TRBJ1-1; D perhaps matches TRBD1 (5 bases). In germline, CDR1 is MNHEY, CDR2 SVGAGI. This CDR3 has 14 amino acids. CDR3 amino acids: CASSYSAGRTEAFF. CDR3 DNA sequence: TGCGCCAGCAGTTACTCGGCAGGGAGGACTGAAGCTTTCTTT.

The count of this clone is one. The chain employs TRBV11-2 and TRBJ1-2; TRBD1 agrees at 10 bases. The CDR3 sequence is 19 residues long. With V trimmed by 5 bases and J by 4 bases, 19 bases remained unmatched. The germline gives CDR1 SGHAT, CDR2 FQNNGV. Here the CDR3 reads CASSPAPRDRGARGYGYTF. CDR3 sequence (DNA): TGTGCCAGCAGCCCCGCCCCTCGGGACAGGGGAGCACGCGGCTATGGCTACACCTTC.

This chain uses TRBV6-1 with TRBJ1-6; D gene uncertain. Trimming pared 3 bases from V and 7 bases from J, leaving 10 bases between. The CDR3 is made up of 14 amino acids. Per the germline V gene, CDR1 is MNHNS and CDR2 is SASEGT. CDR3 residues: CASSEAVPNSPLHF. CDR3 DNA: TGTGCCAGCAGTGAGGCAGTTCCCAATTCACCCCTCCACTTT.

The CDR3 DNA follows: TGCGCCAGCAGCTTGGTACAGGGCGCATCGGGGGAGCAGTACTTC. Translating gives CASSLVQGASGEQYF. V is TRBV5-1 and J is TRBJ2-5; D may match TRBD1 or TRBD2 (6 bases each). Germline CDR1 reads SGHRS; CDR2 reads YFSETQ. The CDR3 has 15 amino acids. The V gene lost 0 bases and the J gene lost 11 bases, with 20 bases spanning the gap. Drawing the rest from reference TRBV5-1 and TRBJ2-5, the complete variable domain is KAGVTQTPRYLIKTRGQQVTLSCSPISGHRSVSWYQQTPGQGLQFLFEYFSETQRNKGNFPGRFSGRQFSNSRSEMNVSTLELGDSALYLCASSLVQGASGEQYFGPGTRLLVL.

This chain links TRBV5-1 with TRBJ2-7; maybe TRBD1 (6 bases). CDR1 and CDR2 from the germline V gene are SGHRS and YFSETQ. V lost 2 bases, J lost 7 bases, and 16 bases lay in between. The CDR3 has 14 residues. The CDR3 nucleotides read TGCGCCAGCAGCTTTAACAGGGTCACGGGGGAGCAGTACTTC. Its protein is CASSFNRVTGEQYF.

V and J are TRBV6-5 and TRBJ2-3; 13 nucleotides align to TRBD2. CDR1 and CDR2 from the germline V gene are MNHEY and SVGAGI. V lost 4 bases to trimming and J lost 4 bases; unmatched junction nucleotides: 2. There are 15 residues in the CDR3. As DNA, the CDR3 is TGTGCCAGCAGTTCCGGGACTAGCGGGGCAGATACGCAGTATTTT. Its translation is CASSSGTSGADTQYF.

This chain links TRBV7-9 with TRBJ1-2; 11 bases agree with TRBD1. Germline loops: CDR1 SEHNR, CDR2 FQNEAQ (reference sequence). The V gene end was trimmed by 1 base and the J gene end by 6 bases; junction bases not matched to a gene: 7. The CDR3 is 16 residues long. The CDR3 protein is CASSLEGTGGRNGYTF. DNA for the CDR3: TGTGCCAGCAGCTTAGAGGGGACAGGGGGTCGGAATGGCTACACCTTC.

The genes are TRBV5-1 and TRBJ2-4; D perhaps matches TRBD1 (6 bases). The CDR3 extends over 14 amino acids. V shed 4 bases and J shed 6 bases, with 14 bases lying between them. CDR1 and CDR2 from the germline V gene are SGHRS and YFSETQ. Here the CDR3 reads CASSLQGLGNIQYF. CDR3 nucleotide sequence: TGCGCCAGCAGCCTACAGGGATTGGGAAACATTCAGTACTTC.

The genes are TRBV5-4 and TRBJ2-2; D remains unclear. Per the germline V gene, CDR1 is SGHNT and CDR2 is YYREEE (reference sequence). The CDR3 covers 15 residues. The V gene lost 4 bases and the J gene lost 5 bases, with 15 bases spanning the gap. CDR3 sequence reads: CASSPRVVGTGELFF. The CDR3 DNA reads as TGTGCCAGCAGCCCCCGGGTGGTAGGGACCGGGGAGCTGTTTTTT.

This clone has only a few counts. The chain joins TRBV7-8 to TRBJ2-3; TRBD1 aligns across 7 bases. V shed 5 bases, J shed 2 bases, and the junction held 7 bases outside the gene matches. The CDR3 is 15 amino acids. Germline assignment: CDR1 SGHVS and CDR2 FQNEAQ. The CDR3 region is CASSVHRGPTDTQYF. CDR3 DNA: TGTGCCAGCAGCGTCCACAGGGGCCCCACAGATACGCAGTATTTT.

This clone has only one observation. The rearrangement joins TRBV5-1 to TRBJ1-4; a possible D gene is TRBD1 (6 bases). From germline, CDR1 is SGHRS and CDR2 YFSETQ. CDR3 length: 15 amino acids. Trimming removed 7 bases from V and 7 bases from J, with 20 bases in between. This chain's CDR3 is CASAPVGQGSEKLFF. CDR3 DNA sequence: TGCGCCAGCGCCCCAGTCGGCCAGGGGAGTGAAAAACTGTTTTTT.

The chain combines TRBV5-1 with TRBJ2-5, with 9 nucleotides matching TRBD2. The CDR3 spans 15 residues. Germline V gives CDR1 SGHRS, CDR2 YFSETQ. V dropped 0 bases and J dropped 5; count of bases not matched to a gene: 5. Here the CDR3 reads CASSLAGTSSETQYF. The CDR3 DNA follows: TGCGCCAGCAGCTTGGCCGGGACTAGCAGCGAGACCCAGTACTTC.